The 17 T cell receptor beta chains below all came from one sample that was sequenced in a study of T cell clonotyping in hematopoietic cell transplantation. The repertoire was sequenced with immunoSEQ multiplex PCR; TCRdb's copy has only in-frame clones and lacks some. The table lists around 7,000 clones, roughly 98% of them singletons. The starting material was PBMCs, obtained 30 days after allogeneic stem cell transplant. The receptor source for this set is a male patient between 60 and 69 years old who had an allogeneic stem cell transplant from a related donor, so the T cells may come from the graft donor. Some clones in this sample may be carry-over from other donors' samples.

The V and J genes are TRBV10-3 and TRBJ1-2, with a weak D call TRBD1 (5 bases). Germline V lookup: CDR1 ENHRY, CDR2 SYGVKD. CDR3 length: 15 residues. V lost 7 bases to trimming and J lost 0 bases, with 15 bases between them. The CDR3 loop reads CAITEGEIANYGYTF. CDR3 nucleotide sequence: TGTGCCATCACCGAAGGGGAAATAGCTAACTATGGCTACACCTTC.

The chain combines TRBV6-1 with TRBJ2-7; TRBD1 agrees at 10 bases. Germline assignment: CDR1 MNHNS and CDR2 SASEGT. CDR3 length: 16 residues. The V segment lost 3 bases and the J segment 3 bases; nucleotides outside the gene matches: 8. CDR3 residues: CASSDQGRDRGYEQYF. The CDR3 DNA reads TGTGCCAGCAGTGACCAAGGCCGGGACAGGGGCTACGAGCAGTACTTC.

In this sample, this clone turned up once. The CDR3 DNA reads as TGCGCCAGCAGCATACTCCAGGGGAGCGAGCAGTACTTC. Its translation is CASSILQGSEQYF. V and J are TRBV5-1 and TRBJ2-7; D is perhaps TRBD1 (6 bases). Looked up from germline, CDR1 is SGHRS and CDR2 is YFSETQ. This CDR3 region has 13 residues. Trimming removed 4 bases from V and 6 bases from J, with 14 bases in between.

The J gene is TRBJ2-1, the V gene TRBV27; 7 positions agree with TRBD2. V shed 7 bases, J shed 5 bases, and the junction held 11 bases outside the gene matches. Germline CDR1 is MNHEY and CDR2 is SMNVEV (reference sequence). The CDR3 extends over 15 amino acids. The CDR3 is CASKRELATHNEQFF. As DNA, the CDR3 is TGTGCCAGCAAGAGAGAACTAGCGACCCACAATGAGCAGTTCTTC.

The rearrangement links TRBV28 to TRBJ1-6; D not resolved. The CDR3 extends over 16 amino acids. CDR1 and CDR2 (germline): MDHEN, SYDVKM. V was shortened by 1 base and J by 1 base, with 8 bases between the two germline ends. The DNA for the CDR3 is TGTGCCAGCAGTTTATCTGAGGGATCCTATAATTCACCCCTCCACTTT. Encoded protein: CASSLSEGSYNSPLHF.

The chain uses TRBV15 and TRBJ2-5, with D hard to call. TRBJ2-7 explains the end of the DNA better; the J call may be wrong. Germline CDR1 reads LNHNV; CDR2 reads YYDKDF (reference sequence). The CDR3 sequence is 14 residues long. DNA for the CDR3: TGTGCCACCAGCATAGGCACAACCTCCTACGAGCAGTACTTC. As protein: CATSIGTTSYEQYF.

The chain combines TRBV15 with TRBJ1-1; weak D call: TRBD1 (5 bases). Germline loops: CDR1 LNHNV, CDR2 YYDKDF (reference sequence). CDR3 length: 13 amino acids. V was cut by 2 bases and J by 4 bases, with 8 bases left in between. The CDR3 sequence: CATSRRTSTEAFF. The CDR3 nucleotides are TGTGCCACCAGCAGAAGGACATCCACTGAAGCTTTCTTT.

V usage is TRBV7-6 and J usage is TRBJ2-7, with D tentatively TRBD2 (5 bases). V was shortened by 2 bases and J by 4 bases, with 9 bases between the two germline ends. Looked up from germline, CDR1 is SGHVS and CDR2 is FNYEAQ. The CDR3 contains 13 residues. The CDR3 bases are TGTGCCAGCAGCTTAAGCCGGGAATACGAGCAGTACTTC. Amino acids: CASSLSREYEQYF.

The CDR3 reads CASSIDSSGGTMVQFF. The CDR3 nucleotides are TGTGCCAGTAGTATAGATTCTAGCGGGGGGACAATGGTGCAGTTCTTC. V is TRBV19 and J is TRBJ2-1; 11 nucleotides line up with TRBD2. The CDR3 consists of 16 residues. The V segment lost 0 bases and the J segment 12 bases; nucleotides outside the gene matches: 10. Germline V lookup: CDR1 LNHDA, CDR2 SQIVND (reference sequence).

This rearrangement joins TRBV4-3 to TRBJ1-1; TRBD1 is a possible D gene (6 bases). The germline CDR1 and CDR2 sequences are LGHNA and YSLEER. V was trimmed by 3 bases and J by 5 bases, leaving 13 bases between them. The CDR3 extends over 14 amino acids. CDR3 loop: CASSQGGGGTEAFF. In nucleotides, the CDR3 is TGCGCCAGCAGCCAGGGGGGAGGGGGGACTGAAGCTTTCTTT.

This clone occurred once. The J gene is TRBJ1-4, the V gene TRBV4-1; D remains ambiguous. This CDR3 has 13 residues. The germline V gene has CDR1 MGHRA and CDR2 YSYEKL. The ends were cut back, 0 bases at V and 8 bases at J, with 7 bases in the middle. For the CDR3, the DNA is TGCGCCAGCAGCCAAGAGGGCAGAGAAAAACTGTTTTTT. Its protein is CASSQEGREKLFF.

In DNA form, the CDR3 reads TGTGCCAGCAGTGAAGGACTGAACACTGAAGCTTTCTTT. This sequence encodes CASSEGLNTEAFF. The J gene is TRBJ1-1, the V gene TRBV2; D not resolved. Trimming took off 1 base at V and 0 bases at J, with 3 bases between the two ends. The length of the CDR3 is 13 residues. Germline V CDR1 and CDR2: SNHLY, FYNNEI.

Here the CDR3 DNA reads TGTGCCAGCAGCTTAGCAACAGGGTGGTCTGGAAACACCATATATTTT. Translated, it gives CASSLATGWSGNTIYF. The chain recombines TRBV11-2 with TRBJ1-3; D might be TRBD1 (6 bases). Germline lookup yields CDR1 SGHAT and CDR2 FQNNGV. The CDR3 consists of 16 residues. Trimming left V 1 base short and J 1 base short, with 11 bases between.

V usage is TRBV9 and J usage is TRBJ1-4, with D unclear. CDR1 and CDR2 from the germline V gene are SGDLS and YYNGEE. The CDR3 is 13 residues long. The V end was cut by 0 bases, the J end by 6 bases, with 6 bases between. In nucleotides, the CDR3 is TGTGCCAGCAGCGTAGGGCAGGATGAAAAACTGTTTTTT. Protein sequence: CASSVGQDEKLFF.

The chain has TRBV9 and TRBJ1-4, with D unclear. The germline V gene encodes CDR1 SGDLS and CDR2 YYNGEE. CDR3 size: 13 residues. The ends were cut back, 0 bases at V and 7 bases at J, with 7 bases in the middle. This CDR3 reads CASSVDLAEKLFF. For the CDR3, the DNA is TGTGCCAGCAGCGTAGATCTGGCTGAAAAACTGTTTTTT.

In DNA, the CDR3 is TGCGCCAGCAGCTCCGACCCGGGGGACACTAATGAAAAACTGTTTTTT. This translates into CASSSDPGDTNEKLFF. The chain carries TRBV5-1 and TRBJ1-4; a weak D match, TRBD1 (5 bases). CDR3 size: 16 residues. Trimming left V 3 bases short and J 2 bases short, with 14 bases between. Germline V gene lookup returns CDR1 SGHRS and CDR2 YFSETQ.

The chain uses TRBV6-6 and TRBJ2-2; tentative D call: TRBD1 (5 bases). Per the germline V gene, CDR1 is MNHNY and CDR2 is SVGAGI (reference sequence). There are 14 residues in the CDR3. V lost 2 bases and J lost 5, with 9 bases in between. DNA of the CDR3: TGTGCCAGCAGTTACGGGGCAACTACCGGGGAGCTGTTTTTT. Its translation: CASSYGATTGELFF.